This T cell receptor beta chain was identified during a study of shared T cell receptors in the human thymus. Produced via immunoSEQ multiplex PCR; TCRdb's table is partial and in-frame only. The sample has hundreds of thousands of clones, 70% to 90% seen once; the top ten hold 0.0095% to 0.012%. J was trimmed by 9 bases and V by 2 bases; bases with no gene match: 4. This CDR3 has 14 residues. Per the germline V gene, CDR1 is GTSNPN and CDR2 is SVGIG (reference sequence). A further study also used this sample, focusing on human thymus T cells. That report notes: Samples came from healthy Finnish infants during open corrective cardiac surgery. The source of the thymus tissue was resections taken during corrective heart surgery. Apparent bias marked the V and J gene usage of thymic and blood repertoires. Thymic repertoires overlap heavily among unrelated individuals, related research has reported.

The chain employs TRBV30 and TRBJ2-1; TRBD2 matches 13 bases. The source is a boy less than two years old with a congenital heart defect. The specimen was thymocytes. The CDR3 region is CAWSTSGRGIEQFF. For the CDR3, the DNA is TGTGCCTGGAGTACTAGCGGGAGGGGAATTGAGCAGTTCTTC.